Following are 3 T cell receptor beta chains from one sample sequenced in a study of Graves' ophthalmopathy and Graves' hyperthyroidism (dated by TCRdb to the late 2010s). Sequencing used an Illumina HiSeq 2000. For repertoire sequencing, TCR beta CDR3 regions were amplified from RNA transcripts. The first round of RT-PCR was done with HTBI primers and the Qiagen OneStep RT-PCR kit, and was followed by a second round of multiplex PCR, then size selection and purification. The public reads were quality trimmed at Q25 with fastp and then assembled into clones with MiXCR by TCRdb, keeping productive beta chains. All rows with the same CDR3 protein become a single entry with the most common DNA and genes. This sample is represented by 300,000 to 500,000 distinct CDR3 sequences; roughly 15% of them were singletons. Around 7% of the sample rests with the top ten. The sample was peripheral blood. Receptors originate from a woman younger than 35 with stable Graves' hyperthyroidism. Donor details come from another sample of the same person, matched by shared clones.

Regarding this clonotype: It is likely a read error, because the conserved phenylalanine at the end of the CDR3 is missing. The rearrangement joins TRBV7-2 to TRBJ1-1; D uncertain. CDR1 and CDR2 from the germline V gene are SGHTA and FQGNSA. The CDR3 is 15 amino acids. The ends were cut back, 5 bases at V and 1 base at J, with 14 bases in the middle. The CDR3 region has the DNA TGTGCCAGCAGCCTCTACTATGGAGCGAACACTGAAGCTTTCCTT. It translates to CASSLYYGANTEAFL.

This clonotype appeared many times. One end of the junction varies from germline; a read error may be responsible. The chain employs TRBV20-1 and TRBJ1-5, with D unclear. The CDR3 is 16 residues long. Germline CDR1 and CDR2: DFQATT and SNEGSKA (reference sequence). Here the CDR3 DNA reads TGCAGTGCGGCCCTGCCCACTCTTCGGAGCAATCAGTCCCAGCATTTT. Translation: CSAALPTLRSNQSQHF.

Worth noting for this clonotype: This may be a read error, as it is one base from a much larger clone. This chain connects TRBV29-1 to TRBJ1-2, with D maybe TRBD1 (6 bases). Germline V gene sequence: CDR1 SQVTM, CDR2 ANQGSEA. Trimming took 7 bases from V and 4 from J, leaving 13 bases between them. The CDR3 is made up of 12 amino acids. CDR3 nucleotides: TGCAGCGCGGGGGGGGCTGTCTATGGCTACACCTTC. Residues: CSAGGAVYGYTF.